This T cell receptor beta chain was obtained from a study of PD-L1 blockade in urothelial cancer. Trimming removed 1 base from V and 6 bases from J; junction bases left unmatched: 8. The CDR3 has 16 amino acids. In germline, CDR1 is SGHTA, CDR2 FQGNSA. Clones were sequenced by immunoSEQ multiplex PCR, and TCRdb holds only the in-frame ones, with some missing. Found here are 50,000 to 65,000 clones, over 75% of them singletons; the top ten hold 5.5% to 7.5%. This material consisted of PBMCs, taken around atezolizumab (anti-PD-L1) treatment. This TCR came from a man between 40 and 49 years old with urothelial cancer. The V gene is TRBV7-2, the J gene TRBJ1-1, with 10 bases aligning to TRBD1. The CDR3 region is CASSLGVGTGASEAFF. CDR3 DNA sequence: TGTGCCAGCAGCTTAGGGGTCGGGACAGGGGCCTCTGAAGCTTTCTTT. Drawing the rest from reference TRBV7-2 and TRBJ1-1, the complete variable domain is GAGVSQSPSNKVTEKGKDVELRCDPISGHTALYWYRQSLGQGLEFLIYFQGNSAPDKSGLPSDRFSAERTGGSVSTLTIQRTQQEDSAVYLCASSLGVGTGASEAFFGQGTRLTVV.